The following is a TCR beta chain sequence with its context. No antigen is known for it. Treatment of the sample: approximately 9-day PBMC culture with coronavirus spike peptide pools or control peptides (ViraFEST assay). This entry comes from a study of vaccination and CD4 T cells after COVID-19. The Oncomine TCR Beta short-read assay sequenced DNA from cultured CD4+ T cells. From the PCR reads, TCRdb called clonotypes with MiXCR, one entry per CDR3 protein. The data contain about 17,000 distinct CDR3 sequences, 29% of them singletons. The sample comprised cultured CD4+ T cells from blood. The receptor was derived from a human donor with COVID-19.

The CDR3, as DNA: TGCAGTGCCCCGACGCAGCAAAGAGGCTATGGCTACACCTTC. Protein product: CSAPTQQRGYGYTF. The chain combines TRBV20-1 with TRBJ1-2, with no clear D. The CDR3 has 14 amino acids. The V gene's germline CDR1 is DFQATT and CDR2 SNEGSKA (reference sequence). V was shortened by 6 bases and J by 4 bases, with 18 bases between the two germline ends.